Below are 10 T cell receptor beta chains sequenced from a single sample in a study of T cells after posttransplantation cyclophosphamide. The table came from immunoSEQ multiplex PCR; TCRdb's copy has only in-frame clones and leaves some out. The sample has about 3,200 clones, none seen only once. Busulfan-fludarabine conditioning, marrow transplant, and cyclophosphamide on days +3 and +4 were administered. Sequencing was performed on PBMCs, taken after allogeneic stem cell transplant with posttransplant cyclophosphamide. These receptors all come from a female patient between 60 and 69 years old who received an allogeneic stem cell transplant from a related donor and was CMV-positive. The graft donor may account for some of the T cells.

This clone ranks as large (0.1 to 1%). This sequence joins TRBV27 and TRBJ2-2; 8 nucleotides line up with TRBD2. V was clipped by 3 bases and J by 8 bases; unmatched bases: 8. This CDR3 region has 15 residues. CDR1 is MNHEY and CDR2 is SMNVEV in the germline V gene (reference sequence). CDR3 DNA sequence: TGTGCCAGCAGTTTTGGCGGGACTAGATCTGGGGAGCTGTTTTTT. This sequence encodes CASSFGGTRSGELFF.

By share, this clone ranks as medium-sized. This sequence joins TRBV6-1 and TRBJ1-6, with a tentative D call TRBD1 (6 bases). Germline lookup yields CDR1 MNHNS and CDR2 SASEGT. CDR3 length: 16 amino acids. The V end was cut by 4 bases, the J end by 2 bases, with 12 bases between. CDR3 region: CASSVGGVTYNSPLHF. The CDR3 DNA follows: TGTGCCAGCAGTGTAGGGGGGGTCACCTATAATTCACCCCTCCACTTT.

This clone was counted ten times or more. The V and J genes are TRBV24-1 and TRBJ1-4, with D maybe TRBD1 (5 bases). The length of the CDR3 is 18 residues. The V end was cut by 4 bases, the J end by 0 bases, with 17 bases between. Per germline, CDR1 KGHDR and CDR2 SFDVKD. In DNA, the CDR3 is TGTGCCACCAGTGACCGTCCGCGGGGCCGCGCAACTAATGAAAAACTGTTTTTT. The encoded protein is CATSDRPRGRATNEKLFF.

This clone was seen at least ten times. V is TRBV9 and J is TRBJ2-1; TRBD2 agrees at 15 bases. The germline V gene has CDR1 SGDLS and CDR2 YYNGEE. The V and J ends lost 6 bases and 9 bases, in that order; junction bases with no gene match: 7. The CDR3 covers 15 residues. The CDR3 DNA follows: TGTGCCAGCAACATCGGGACTAGCGGGAGGCTTGAGCAGTTCTTC. This codes for CASNIGTSGRLEQFF. Together with reference TRBV9 and TRBJ2-1, the CDR3 gives the full variable domain: DSGVTQTPKHLITATGQRVTLRCSPRSGDLSVYWYQQSLDQGLQFLIQYYNGEERAKGNILERFSAQQFPDLHSELNLSSLELGDSALYFCASNIGTSGRLEQFFGPGTRLTVL.

This clone occurred a few times. The gene calls are TRBV5-1 and TRBJ2-7; D may be TRBD1 (6 bases). This CDR3 comprises 14 residues. Looked up from germline, CDR1 is SGHRS and CDR2 is YFSETQ. Trimming left V 4 bases short and J 6 bases short, with 17 bases between. The CDR3 loop reads CASSLRTDGVEQYF. As DNA, the CDR3 is TGCGCCAGCAGCCTTAGGACAGACGGGGTCGAGCAGTACTTC.

This clone was picked up many times. The V call is TRBV18, the J call TRBJ2-1; 14 bases map to TRBD2. This CDR3 comprises 19 residues. Germline V gene data show CDR1 as KGHSH and CDR2 as LQKENI. V shed 3 bases and J 4 bases; nucleotides not matched to a gene: 11. CDR3 bases: TGTGCCAGCTCACCGCCGGGACTAGCGGGAGAGGGGGGATACAATGAGCAGTTCTTC. Translating it yields CASSPPGLAGEGGYNEQFF.

This clone was counted only a few times. V is TRBV28 and J is TRBJ2-5; D is perhaps TRBD1 (6 bases). Trimming removed 3 bases from V and 4 bases from J, with 21 bases in between. CDR1 is MDHEN and CDR2 is SYDVKM in the germline V gene. This CDR3 has 17 amino acids. CDR3 loop: CASSLGSLGQNRETQYF. CDR3 nucleotides: TGTGCCAGCAGTTTGGGGTCCCTAGGACAGAACAGAGAGACCCAGTACTTC.

This clone was recorded many times. This sequence joins TRBV27 and TRBJ1-5, with a weak D call TRBD1 (6 bases). Germline CDR1 is MNHEY and CDR2 is SMNVEV (reference sequence). The CDR3 extends over 16 amino acids. V gave up 3 bases and J gave up 0 bases, with 12 bases separating them. The CDR3 DNA sequence: TGTGCCAGCAGTTTGACTGGACAGTATAGCAATCAGCCCCAGCATTTT. The encoded protein is CASSLTGQYSNQPQHF.

Ten or more counts support this clone. The chain links TRBV19 to TRBJ2-7; 12 positions match TRBD2. The CDR3 length is 14 residues. Germline V gene data show CDR1 as LNHDA and CDR2 as SQIVND (reference sequence). The V and J ends lost 6 bases and 7 bases, in that order; junction bases with no gene match: 7. CDR3 sequence reads: CASSRLAGAGEQYF. CDR3 nucleotides: TGTGCCAGTAGCAGACTAGCGGGGGCGGGGGAGCAGTACTTC.

This clone has ten or more counts. V is TRBV27 and J is TRBJ2-7; 8 bases fit TRBD2. This CDR3 is built from 15 residues. Germline V CDR1 and CDR2: MNHEY, SMNVEV (reference sequence). Unmatched junction bases numbered 10, after V lost 3 bases and J lost 6 bases. The chain's CDR3 is CASSLREAATGEQYF. The CDR3 DNA sequence: TGTGCCAGCAGTTTGCGGGAGGCCGCTACGGGCGAGCAGTACTTC.